One and the same sample provided the 9 T cell receptor beta chains below, sequenced in a study of T cell responses to AZD1222 COVID-19 vaccine (dated by TCRdb to the early 2020s). The label giving this sample's time point can be read as: about 28 days (+/-7) after the second vaccine dose. Library creation used the immunoSEQ multiplex PCR assay. TCRdb mirrors the immuneACCESS table, restricted to in-frame sequences. Some clones are absent from its copies; in checked studies, under half trace to an unresolved V gene, and the reason for the others is unknown. The sample contains under 150,000 clones, 80% to 90% of them found a single time. Around a tenth of the sample is in the top ten clones. Here the sequenced sample was peripheral blood, taken 28 days after the second AZD1222 dose. The receptors here all came from an adult who received the AZD1222 COVID-19 vaccine.

Notes on this clone: At one end, the junction sequence differs from germline, possibly due to a read error. The chain links TRBV10-1 to TRBJ2-1, with D hard to call. This CDR3 has 15 amino acids. Germline V CDR1 and CDR2: WNHNN, SYGVQD (reference sequence). For the CDR3, the DNA is TGCGCCAGCAGTCAAGACTTGATATCCTACAACGAGCAGTTCTTC. It codes for CASSQDLISYNEQFF.

This CDR3 reads CASSLGAGAYYNEQFF. The CDR3 nucleotides read TGTGCCAGCAGCTTGGGGGCAGGGGCATACTACAATGAGCAGTTCTTC. V is TRBV5-5 and J is TRBJ2-1, with D possibly matching TRBD1 (6 bases). The V end lost 0 bases, the J end lost 3 bases, and 13 bases lay between the germline ends. Per the germline V gene, CDR1 is SGHKS and CDR2 is YYEKEE (reference sequence). This CDR3 comprises 16 residues.

The CDR3 region has the DNA TGTGCTAGTGGTTTACAGGTCGGTCAGCCCCAGCATTTT. It specifies CASGLQVGQPQHF. This rearrangement joins TRBV12-5 to TRBJ1-5, with D perhaps matching TRBD1 (5 bases). V gave up 3 bases and J gave up 6 bases, with 9 bases separating them. The CDR3 loop spans 13 amino acids. Per the germline V gene, CDR1 is LGHNT and CDR2 is FRNRAP.

The chain is built from TRBV7-2 and TRBJ1-5; D is ambiguous. From germline, CDR1 is SGHTA and CDR2 FQGNSA. CDR3 length: 13 residues. V was pared by 2 bases and J by 0 bases, with 2 bases between. The CDR3: CASSLISNQPQHF. The CDR3 DNA reads as TGTGCCAGCAGCTTAATTAGCAATCAGCCCCAGCATTTT.

The chain combines TRBV14 with TRBJ2-1; D is unresolved. Trimming took 3 bases from V and 6 from J, leaving 9 bases between them. The CDR3 consists of 13 residues. Germline CDR1 and CDR2: SGHDN and FVKESK. CDR3 bases: TGTGCCAGCAGCCAGGGTAATTTCAATGAGCAGTTCTTC. This sequence encodes CASSQGNFNEQFF.

Points on this clone: The sample carries other DNA sequences with the same CDR3. The chain combines TRBV11-2 with TRBJ1-1; perhaps TRBD1 as D (5 bases). V was pared by 1 base and J by 3 bases, with 6 bases between. Germline CDR1 reads SGHAT; CDR2 reads FQNNGV. This CDR3 contains 13 residues. CDR3 coding DNA: TGTGCCAGCAGCTTAGTGGGGGACACTGAAGCTTTCTTT. Its protein product is CASSLVGDTEAFF.

The chain couples TRBV12-5 to TRBJ2-3, with 9 bases that match TRBD1. The CDR3 length is 14 residues. From germline, CDR1 is LGHNT and CDR2 FRNRAP. With V trimmed by 2 bases and J by 6 bases, 3 bases remained unmatched. DNA of the CDR3: TGTGCTAGTGGTTTGCCGACAGGGGGGGATACGCAGTATTTT. As protein: CASGLPTGGDTQYF.

The V gene is TRBV11-2, the J gene TRBJ1-1, with no clear D. Germline CDR1 reads SGHAT; CDR2 reads FQNNGV. Trimming took off 1 base at V and 0 bases at J, with 12 bases between the two ends. The CDR3 sequence is 16 residues long. The CDR3, as DNA: TGTGCCAGCAGCTTAGGGAGGCGACAAGTGAACACTGAAGCTTTCTTT. This translates into CASSLGRRQVNTEAFF.

The J gene is TRBJ2-2, the V gene TRBV5-8, with D possibly being TRBD1 or TRBD2 (5 bases each). CDR3 length: 17 residues. Trimming left V 5 bases short and J 0 bases short, with 17 bases between. Germline-derived CDR1 and CDR2 are SGHTS and YDEGEE. CDR3 bases: TGTGCCAGCAGGCCCGGGGCAGGGAAATCGAACACCGGGGAGCTGTTTTTT. Translation gives CASRPGAGKSNTGELFF.